This entry is about one T cell receptor (beta chain). As yet, its antigen is unknown. This may come from a read error, since a much larger clone is one base off. The conserved final phenylalanine or tryptophan is absent from the CDR3, which likely points to a read error. The sample originates from a study of tumor-infiltrating lymphocytes in primary liver carcinoma. Study background: Tumors measured roughly 4.2 to 10 cm and were stage T1-T3 N0M0. Each of the samples returned roughly 3.5 to 8 million productive TCRbeta reads (a yield similar across tissue types).

Germline V lookup: CDR1 SEHNR, CDR2 FQNEAQ (reference sequence). V dropped 5 bases and J dropped 2; count of bases not matched to a gene: 7. This CDR3 spans 15 amino acids. Whole-study results and caveats: Blood had a significantly lower top-250-clone fraction than tumors did (p = 0.039). Only about 7.5-24% of top clones spanned all five tumor regions.

Constant-region priming of about 520 ng total RNA yielded TCR beta cDNA. Libraries for TCR beta were built through three nested multiplex PCR rounds, which together made up a slightly modified ARM-PCR procedure. TRBV1-TRBV30 forward and Cbeta reverse primers drove the first two roughly 10-cycle rounds. Via MiXCR, TCRdb re-called the multiplex PCR reads, giving one row per CDR3 protein. The sample contains about 74,000 distinct CDR3 sequences, roughly two thirds of which appear only once. Each 20-30 mg portion of unsorted bulk tissue served as the source for co-extraction of RNA and DNA. Sequences were obtained from liver tumor tissue from sampling region 4. Regarding subset: tumor region T4, right-lateral pole. V gene TRBV7-9 combines with J gene TRBJ2-3; the match to TRBD2 covers 7 bases. The TCR was taken from a man in his forties with primary liver carcinoma and hepatitis B virus infection. The DNA for the CDR3 is TGTGCCAGCAGCCCTTTGGGGACTACCACAGATACGCAGTATTAT. Its translation: CASSPLGTTTDTQYY.